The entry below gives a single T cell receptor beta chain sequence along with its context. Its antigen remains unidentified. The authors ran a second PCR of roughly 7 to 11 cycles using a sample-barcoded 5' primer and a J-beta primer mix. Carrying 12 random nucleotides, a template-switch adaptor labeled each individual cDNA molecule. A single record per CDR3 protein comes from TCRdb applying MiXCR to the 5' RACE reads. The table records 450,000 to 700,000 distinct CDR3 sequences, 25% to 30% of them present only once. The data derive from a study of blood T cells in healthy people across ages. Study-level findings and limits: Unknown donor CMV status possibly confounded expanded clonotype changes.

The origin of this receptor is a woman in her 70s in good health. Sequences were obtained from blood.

The CDR3 bases are TGTGCCAGCAGCCAAGAGGTAGCGGGGCGAGGAGATACGCAGTATTTT. Translation: CASSQEVAGRGDTQYF. J is TRBJ2-3 and V is TRBV4-2; 8 nucleotides agree with TRBD2. V dropped 0 bases and J dropped 5; count of bases not matched to a gene: 7. From germline, CDR1 is LGHNA and CDR2 YNFKEQ. The CDR3 spans 16 residues.